This T cell receptor (beta chain) was profiled in a study of molecular identifiers for immune sequencing clone quantification. Overall study findings and caveats: It was shown that clones above 20 RNA copies held over 99% of effector molecules, but under 1% in naive cells. Amid 750,000 to 1,000,000 naive cells, spiked Jurkat TCR RNA from one cell was reportedly still detectable.

Libraries used roughly 18,000 to 1,100,000 sorted naive CD8 T cells and 10%, 30% or 50% RNA input. Germline CDR1 MNHEY, CDR2 SMNVEV (reference sequence). The CDR3 is 14 amino acids. The V end was cut by 3 bases, the J end by 5 bases, with 13 bases between. Concerning this clonotype itself: The target antigen is unknown.

Both previously described methods and listed TCR primers were employed to make bulk TCR libraries. TCRdb analysed the PCR reads with MiXCR anew, one entry per CDR3 protein. The sample has some 100,000 distinct CDR3 sequences, around a third seen once; the top ten hold approximately 4%. Sequencing was carried out using naive CD8+ T cells from blood, with Jurkat cell RNA spiked in. Subset indicated: FACS-sorted CD8+CD4-CCR7+CD45RA+ naive T cells. The gene calls are TRBV27 and TRBJ1-1, with D perhaps matching TRBD1 (5 bases). The origin of this receptor is a human donor in good health. Some libraries in this study had Jurkat cell RNA spiked in. Here the CDR3 reads CASSFFAGGTEAFF. The CDR3 DNA is TGTGCCAGCAGTTTTTTTGCGGGGGGGACTGAAGCTTTCTTT.